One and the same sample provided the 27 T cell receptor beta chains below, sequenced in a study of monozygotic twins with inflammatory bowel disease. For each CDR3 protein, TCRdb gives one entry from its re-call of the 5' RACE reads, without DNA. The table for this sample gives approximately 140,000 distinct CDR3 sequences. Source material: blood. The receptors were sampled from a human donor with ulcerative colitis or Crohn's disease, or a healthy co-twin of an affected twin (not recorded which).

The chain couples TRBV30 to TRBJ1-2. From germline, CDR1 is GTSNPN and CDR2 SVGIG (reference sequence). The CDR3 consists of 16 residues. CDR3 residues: CAWNQRPSGGNYGYTF.

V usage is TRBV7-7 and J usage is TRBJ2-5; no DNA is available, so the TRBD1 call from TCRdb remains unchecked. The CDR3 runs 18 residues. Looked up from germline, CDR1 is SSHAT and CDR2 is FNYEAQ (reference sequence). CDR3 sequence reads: CASSLGGGTGAYQETQYF.

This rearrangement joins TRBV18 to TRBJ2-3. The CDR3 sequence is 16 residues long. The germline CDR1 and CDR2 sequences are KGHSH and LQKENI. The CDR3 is CASSPKGWFFSDTQYF.

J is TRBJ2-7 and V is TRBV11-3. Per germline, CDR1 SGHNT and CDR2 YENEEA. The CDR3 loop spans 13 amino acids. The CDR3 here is CASSSQNSYEQYF.

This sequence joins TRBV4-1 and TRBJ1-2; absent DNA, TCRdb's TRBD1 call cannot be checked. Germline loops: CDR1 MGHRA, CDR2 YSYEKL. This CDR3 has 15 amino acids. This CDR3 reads CASSHSGWVNYGYTF.

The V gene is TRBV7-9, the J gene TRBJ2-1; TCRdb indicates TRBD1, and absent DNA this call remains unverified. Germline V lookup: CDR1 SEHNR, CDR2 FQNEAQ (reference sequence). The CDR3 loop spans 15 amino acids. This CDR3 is CASSARGSSYNEQFF. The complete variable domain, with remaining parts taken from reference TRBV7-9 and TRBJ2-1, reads DTGVSQNPRHKITKRGQNVTFRCDPISEHNRLYWYRQTLGQGPEFLTYFQNEAQLEKSRLLSDRFSAERPKGSFSTLEIQRTEQGDSAMYLCASSARGSSYNEQFFGPGTRLTVL.

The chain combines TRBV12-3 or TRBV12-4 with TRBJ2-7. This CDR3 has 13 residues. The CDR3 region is CASSLPGVYEQYF.

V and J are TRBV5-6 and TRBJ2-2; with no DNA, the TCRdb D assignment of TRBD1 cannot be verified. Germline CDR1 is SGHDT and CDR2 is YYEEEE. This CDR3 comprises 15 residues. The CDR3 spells CASSRRTGWTGELFF.

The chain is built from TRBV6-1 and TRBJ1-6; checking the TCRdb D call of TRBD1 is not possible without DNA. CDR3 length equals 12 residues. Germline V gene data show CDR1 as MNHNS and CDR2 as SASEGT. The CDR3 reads CAGGTENSPLHF.

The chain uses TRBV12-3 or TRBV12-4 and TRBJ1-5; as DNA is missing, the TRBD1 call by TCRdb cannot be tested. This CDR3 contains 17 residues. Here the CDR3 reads CASSPGQGVGSNQPQHF.

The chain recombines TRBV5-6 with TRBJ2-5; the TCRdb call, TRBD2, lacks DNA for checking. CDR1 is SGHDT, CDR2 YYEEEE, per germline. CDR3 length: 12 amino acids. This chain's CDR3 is CASSLDLVTQYF.

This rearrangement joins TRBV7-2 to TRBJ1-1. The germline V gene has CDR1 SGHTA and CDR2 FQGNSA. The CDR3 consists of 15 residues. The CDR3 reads CASSSQGGRTTEAFF.

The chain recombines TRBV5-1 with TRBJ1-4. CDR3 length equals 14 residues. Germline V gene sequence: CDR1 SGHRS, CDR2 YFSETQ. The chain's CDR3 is CASSLGQMGEKLFF.

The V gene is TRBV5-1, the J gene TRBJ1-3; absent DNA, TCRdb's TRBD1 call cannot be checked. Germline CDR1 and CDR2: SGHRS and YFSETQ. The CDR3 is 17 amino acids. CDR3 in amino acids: CASSLVPTGGSGNTIYF.

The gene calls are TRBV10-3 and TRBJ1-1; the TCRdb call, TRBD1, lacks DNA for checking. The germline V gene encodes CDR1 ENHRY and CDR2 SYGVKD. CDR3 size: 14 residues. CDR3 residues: CAISERTGYTEAFF.

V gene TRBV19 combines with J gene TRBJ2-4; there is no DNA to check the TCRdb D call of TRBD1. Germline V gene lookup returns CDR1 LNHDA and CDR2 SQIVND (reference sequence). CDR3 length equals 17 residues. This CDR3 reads CASSIRQGAVAKNIQYF.

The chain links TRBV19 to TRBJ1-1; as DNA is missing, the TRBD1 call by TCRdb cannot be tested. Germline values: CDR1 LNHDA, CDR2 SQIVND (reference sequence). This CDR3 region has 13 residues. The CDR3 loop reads CASRDRGRTEAFF.

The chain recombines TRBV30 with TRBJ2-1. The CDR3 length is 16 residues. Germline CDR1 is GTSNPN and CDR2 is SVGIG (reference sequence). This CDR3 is CAWRGIEERTIHEQFF.

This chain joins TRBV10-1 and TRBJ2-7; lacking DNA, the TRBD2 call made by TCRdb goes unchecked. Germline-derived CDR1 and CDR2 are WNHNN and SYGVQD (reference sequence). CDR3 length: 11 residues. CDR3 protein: CASTTGGTRSF.

The CDR3 region is CAISESGTGPNSPLHF. The chain has TRBV10-3 and TRBJ1-6. The CDR3 consists of 16 residues. Germline V gene lookup returns CDR1 ENHRY and CDR2 SYGVKD.

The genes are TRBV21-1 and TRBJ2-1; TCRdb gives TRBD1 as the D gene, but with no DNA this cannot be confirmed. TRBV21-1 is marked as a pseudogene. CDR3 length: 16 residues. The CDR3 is CASSTRTDLRHNEQFF.

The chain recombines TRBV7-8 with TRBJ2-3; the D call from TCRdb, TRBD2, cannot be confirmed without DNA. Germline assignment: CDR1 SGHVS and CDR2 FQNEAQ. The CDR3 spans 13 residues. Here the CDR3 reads CASSFGGADTQYF.

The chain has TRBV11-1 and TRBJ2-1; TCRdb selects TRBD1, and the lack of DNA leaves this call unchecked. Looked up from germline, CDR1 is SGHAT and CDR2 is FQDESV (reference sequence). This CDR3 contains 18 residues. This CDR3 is CASSLARKKRQRNNEQFF. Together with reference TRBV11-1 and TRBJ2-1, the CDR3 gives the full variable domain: EAEVAQSPRYKITEKSQAVAFWCDPISGHATLYWYRQILGQGPELLVQFQDESVVDDSQLPKDRFSAERLKGVDSTLKIQPAELGDSAMYLCASSLARKKRQRNNEQFFGPGTRLTVL.

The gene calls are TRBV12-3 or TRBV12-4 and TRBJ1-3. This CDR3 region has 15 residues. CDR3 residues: CASNDILSSGNTIYF.

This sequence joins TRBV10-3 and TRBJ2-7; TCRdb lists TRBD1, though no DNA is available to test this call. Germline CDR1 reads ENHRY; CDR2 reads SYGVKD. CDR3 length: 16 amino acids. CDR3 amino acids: CAISEPGQPSAYEQYF.

CDR3: CATSDRAWAASDEQFF. The chain is built from TRBV24-1 and TRBJ2-1; TCRdb proposes TRBD1, but this gene call is untestable without DNA. Looked up from germline, CDR1 is KGHDR and CDR2 is SFDVKD. This CDR3 is built from 16 residues.

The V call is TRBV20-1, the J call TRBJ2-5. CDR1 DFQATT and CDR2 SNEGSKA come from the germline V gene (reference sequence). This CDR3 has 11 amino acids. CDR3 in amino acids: CSARGGETQYF.